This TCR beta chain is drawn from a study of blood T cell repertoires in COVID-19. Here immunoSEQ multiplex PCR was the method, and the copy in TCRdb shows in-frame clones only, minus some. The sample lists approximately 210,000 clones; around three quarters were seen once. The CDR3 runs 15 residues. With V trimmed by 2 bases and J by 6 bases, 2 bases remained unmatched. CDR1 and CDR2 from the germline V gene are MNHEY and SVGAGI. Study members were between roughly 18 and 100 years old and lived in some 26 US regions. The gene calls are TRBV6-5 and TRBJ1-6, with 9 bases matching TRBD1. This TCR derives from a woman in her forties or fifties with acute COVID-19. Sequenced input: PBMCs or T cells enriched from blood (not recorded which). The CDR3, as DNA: TGTGCCAGCAGTTACGGGGACAGGGCTAATTCACCCCTCCACTTT. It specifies CASSYGDRANSPLHF.